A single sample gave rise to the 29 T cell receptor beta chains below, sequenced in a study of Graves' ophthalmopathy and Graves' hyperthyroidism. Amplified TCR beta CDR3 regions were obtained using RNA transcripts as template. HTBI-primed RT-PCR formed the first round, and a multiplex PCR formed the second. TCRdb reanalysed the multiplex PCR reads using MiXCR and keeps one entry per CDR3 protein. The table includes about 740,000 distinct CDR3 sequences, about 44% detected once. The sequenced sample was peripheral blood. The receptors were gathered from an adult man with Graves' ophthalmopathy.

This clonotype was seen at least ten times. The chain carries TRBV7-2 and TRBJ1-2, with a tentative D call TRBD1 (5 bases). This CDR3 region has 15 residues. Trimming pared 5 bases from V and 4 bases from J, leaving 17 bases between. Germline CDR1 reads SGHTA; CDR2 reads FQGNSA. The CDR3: CASSPRQGMGYGYTF. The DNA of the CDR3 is TGTGCCAGCAGCCCCCGTCAGGGTATGGGCTATGGCTACACCTTC. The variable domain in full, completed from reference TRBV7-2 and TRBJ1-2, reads GAGVSQSPSNKVTEKGKDVELRCDPISGHTALYWYRQSLGQGLEFLIYFQGNSAPDKSGLPSDRFSAERTGGSVSTLTIQRTQQEDSAVYLCASSPRQGMGYGYTFGSGTRLTVV.

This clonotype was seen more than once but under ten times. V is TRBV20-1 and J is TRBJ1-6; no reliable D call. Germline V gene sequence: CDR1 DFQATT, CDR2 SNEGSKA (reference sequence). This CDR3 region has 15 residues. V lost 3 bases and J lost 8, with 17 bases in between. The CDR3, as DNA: TGCAGTGCTAGGGAGGAATACAAAATTGATTCACCCCTCCACTTT. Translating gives CSAREEYKIDSPLHF.

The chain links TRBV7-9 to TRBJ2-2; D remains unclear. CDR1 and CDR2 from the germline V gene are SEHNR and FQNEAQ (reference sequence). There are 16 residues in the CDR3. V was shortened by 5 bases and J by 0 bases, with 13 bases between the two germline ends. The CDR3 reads CASSTIFGANTGELFF. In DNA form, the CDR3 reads TGTGCCAGCAGCACTATTTTCGGCGCGAACACCGGGGAGCTGTTTTTT. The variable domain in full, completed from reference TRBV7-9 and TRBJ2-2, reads DTGVSQNPRHKITKRGQNVTFRCDPISEHNRLYWYRQTLGQGPEFLTYFQNEAQLEKSRLLSDRFSAERPKGSFSTLEIQRTEQGDSAMYLCASSTIFGANTGELFFGEGSRLTVL.

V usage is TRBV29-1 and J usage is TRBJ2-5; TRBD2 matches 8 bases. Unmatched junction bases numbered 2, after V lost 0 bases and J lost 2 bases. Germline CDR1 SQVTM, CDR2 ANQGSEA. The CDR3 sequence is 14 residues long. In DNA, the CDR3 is TGCAGCGTTGAAGATCGCGGGGGGCAAGAGACCCAGTACTTC. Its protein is CSVEDRGGQETQYF.

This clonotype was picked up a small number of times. CDR3 coding DNA: TGTGCCAGCAGCCACAGGGGGCGATACGAGCAGTACTTC. This sequence encodes CASSHRGRYEQYF. The gene calls are TRBV7-8 and TRBJ2-7, with 9 bases aligning to TRBD1. This CDR3 comprises 13 residues. From germline, CDR1 is SGHVS and CDR2 FQNEAQ. V lost 5 bases and J lost 4; bases outside the gene matches: 3.

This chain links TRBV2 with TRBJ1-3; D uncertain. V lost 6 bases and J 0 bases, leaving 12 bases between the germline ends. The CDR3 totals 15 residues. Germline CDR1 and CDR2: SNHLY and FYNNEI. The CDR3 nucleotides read TGTGCCAGCAGGTTCGGACCGATCTCTGGAAACACCATATATTTT. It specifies CASRFGPISGNTIYF.

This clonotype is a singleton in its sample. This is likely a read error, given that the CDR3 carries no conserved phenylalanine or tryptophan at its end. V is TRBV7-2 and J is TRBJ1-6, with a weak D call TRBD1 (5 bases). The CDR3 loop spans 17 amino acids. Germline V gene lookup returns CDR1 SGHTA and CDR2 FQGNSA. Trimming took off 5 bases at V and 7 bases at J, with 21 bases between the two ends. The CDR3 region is CASSIDHGGRVNSPLHL. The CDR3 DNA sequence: TGTGCCAGCAGCATAGATCATGGTGGCAGGGTGAATTCACCCCTCCACCTT.

The CDR3 here is CASSALQRSYEQYF. The CDR3 DNA reads as TGTGCCAGCAGTGCACTACAGAGATCCTACGAGCAGTACTTC. J is TRBJ2-7 and V is TRBV2; no clear D gene. This CDR3 comprises 14 residues. The germline gives CDR1 SNHLY, CDR2 FYNNEI. V lost 4 bases, J lost 1 base, and 11 bases lay in between. The whole variable domain, remainder taken from reference TRBV2 and TRBJ2-7, is EPEVTQTPSHQVTQMGQEVILRCVPISNHLYFYWYRQILGQKVEFLVSFYNNEISEKSEIFDDQFSVERPDGSNFTLKIRSTKLEDSAMYFCASSALQRSYEQYFGPGTRLTVT.

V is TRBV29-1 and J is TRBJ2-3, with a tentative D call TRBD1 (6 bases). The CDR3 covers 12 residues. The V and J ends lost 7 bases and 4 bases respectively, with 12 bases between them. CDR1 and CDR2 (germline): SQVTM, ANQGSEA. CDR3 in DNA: TGCAGCGCTGCCAGGGGCGCAGATACGCAGTATTTT. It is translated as CSAARGADTQYF.

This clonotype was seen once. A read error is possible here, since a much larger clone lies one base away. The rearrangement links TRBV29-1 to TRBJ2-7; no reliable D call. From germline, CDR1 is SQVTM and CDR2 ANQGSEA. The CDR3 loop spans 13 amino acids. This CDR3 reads CSVTQVISYEQCF. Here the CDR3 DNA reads TGCAGCGTTACCCAGGTTATCTCCTACGAGCAGTGCTTC.

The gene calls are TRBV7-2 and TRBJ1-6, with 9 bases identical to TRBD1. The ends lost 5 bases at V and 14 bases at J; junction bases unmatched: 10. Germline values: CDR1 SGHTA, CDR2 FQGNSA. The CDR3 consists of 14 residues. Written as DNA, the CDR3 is TGTGCCAGCAGCGGGGACAGGGTGAAGTTGGCCCTCCACTTT. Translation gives CASSGDRVKLALHF.

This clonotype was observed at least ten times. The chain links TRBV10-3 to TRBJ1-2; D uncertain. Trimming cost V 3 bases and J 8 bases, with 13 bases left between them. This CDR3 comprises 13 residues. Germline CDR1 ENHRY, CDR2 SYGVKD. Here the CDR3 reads CAISDPGERGYTF. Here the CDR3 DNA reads TGTGCCATCAGTGATCCCGGGGAGCGGGGCTACACCTTC.

Here the CDR3 reads CASSQQGFGEQYF. CDR3 coding DNA: TGTGCCAGCAGCCAACAGGGGTTCGGCGAGCAGTACTTC. The chain combines TRBV7-9 with TRBJ2-7; 7 nucleotides match TRBD1. The ends lost 5 bases at V and 6 bases at J; junction bases unmatched: 7. Looked up from germline, CDR1 is SEHNR and CDR2 is FQNEAQ (reference sequence). The CDR3 consists of 13 residues.

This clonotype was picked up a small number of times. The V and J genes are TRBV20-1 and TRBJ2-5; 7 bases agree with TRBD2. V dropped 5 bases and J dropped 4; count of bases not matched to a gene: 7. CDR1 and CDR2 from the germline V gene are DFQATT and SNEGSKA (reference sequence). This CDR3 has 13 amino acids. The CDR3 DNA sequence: TGCAGTGCTCGGGGGGTAGCGGGAGAGACCCAGTACTTC. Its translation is CSARGVAGETQYF.

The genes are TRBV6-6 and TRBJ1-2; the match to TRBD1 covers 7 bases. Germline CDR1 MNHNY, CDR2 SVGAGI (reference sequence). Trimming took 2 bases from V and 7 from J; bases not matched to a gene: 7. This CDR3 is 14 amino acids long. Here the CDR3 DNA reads TGTGCCAGCAGTTACGAGGGGGCTTGGGCTGGCTACACCTTC. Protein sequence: CASSYEGAWAGYTF.

The CDR3: CSAKVPGQGEQYF. The DNA of the CDR3 is TGCAGTGCTAAGGTCCCGGGACAGGGCGAGCAGTACTTC. V and J are TRBV20-1 and TRBJ2-7; 9 nucleotides line up with TRBD1. CDR1 is DFQATT, CDR2 SNEGSKA, per germline (reference sequence). This CDR3 is 13 amino acids long. V shed 4 bases, J shed 6 bases, and the junction held 7 bases outside the gene matches.

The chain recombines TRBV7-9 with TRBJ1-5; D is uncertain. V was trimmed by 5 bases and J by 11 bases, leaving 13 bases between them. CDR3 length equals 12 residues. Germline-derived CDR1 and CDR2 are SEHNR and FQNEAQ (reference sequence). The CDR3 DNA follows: TGTGCCAGCAGCCCTCTTGGCGAGACCCAGCATTTT. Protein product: CASSPLGETQHF.

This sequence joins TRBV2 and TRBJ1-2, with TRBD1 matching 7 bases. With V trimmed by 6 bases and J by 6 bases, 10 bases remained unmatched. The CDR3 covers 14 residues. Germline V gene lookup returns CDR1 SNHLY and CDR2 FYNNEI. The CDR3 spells CASRPSGTADGYTF. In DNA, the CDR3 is TGTGCCAGCAGACCTAGCGGGACAGCCGATGGCTACACCTTC.

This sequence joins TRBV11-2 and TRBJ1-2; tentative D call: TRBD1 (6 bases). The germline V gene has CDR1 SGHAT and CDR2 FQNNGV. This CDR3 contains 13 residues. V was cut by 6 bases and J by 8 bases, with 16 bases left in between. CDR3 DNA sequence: TGTGCCAGCAGATCAGGGAGGGGGGAAGGCTACACCTTC. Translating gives CASRSGRGEGYTF. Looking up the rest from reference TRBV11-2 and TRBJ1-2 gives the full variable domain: EAGVAQSPRYKIIEKRQSVAFWCNPISGHATLYWYQQILGQGPKLLIQFQNNGVVDDSQLPKDRFSAERLKGVDSTLKIQPAKLEDSAVYLCASRSGRGEGYTFGSGTRLTVV.

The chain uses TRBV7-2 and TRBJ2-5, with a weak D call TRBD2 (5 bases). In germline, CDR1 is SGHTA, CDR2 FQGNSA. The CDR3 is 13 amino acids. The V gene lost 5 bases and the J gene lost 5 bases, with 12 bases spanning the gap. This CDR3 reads CTSSPTGGETQYF. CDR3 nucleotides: TGTACCAGCAGCCCCACCGGCGGGGAGACCCAGTACTTC.

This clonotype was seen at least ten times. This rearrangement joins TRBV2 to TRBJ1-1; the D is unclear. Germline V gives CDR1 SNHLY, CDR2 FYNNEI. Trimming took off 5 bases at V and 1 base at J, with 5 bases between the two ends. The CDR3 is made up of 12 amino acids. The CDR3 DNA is TGTGCCAGCAGTAAGGGGAACACTGAAGCTTTCTTT. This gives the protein CASSKGNTEAFF.

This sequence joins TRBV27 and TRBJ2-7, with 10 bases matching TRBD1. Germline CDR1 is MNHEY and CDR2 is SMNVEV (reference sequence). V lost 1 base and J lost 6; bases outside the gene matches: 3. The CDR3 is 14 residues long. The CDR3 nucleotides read TGTGCCAGCAGTTTATGGGGACAGGGGACCGAGCAGTACTTC. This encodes CASSLWGQGTEQYF.

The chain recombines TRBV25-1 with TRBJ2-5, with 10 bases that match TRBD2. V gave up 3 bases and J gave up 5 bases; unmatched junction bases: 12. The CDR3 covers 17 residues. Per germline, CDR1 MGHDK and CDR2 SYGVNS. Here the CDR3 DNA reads TGTGCCAGCAGTGATAGTGCCGGGACTAGCGTGTGGGAGACCCAGTACTTC. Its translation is CASSDSAGTSVWETQYF.

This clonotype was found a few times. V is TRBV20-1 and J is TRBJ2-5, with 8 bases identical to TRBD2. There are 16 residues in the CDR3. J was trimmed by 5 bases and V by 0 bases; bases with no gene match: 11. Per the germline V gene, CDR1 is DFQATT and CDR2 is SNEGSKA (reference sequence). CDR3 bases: TGCAGTGCTAGAGATCTGAGCGGGAGTTCCCGGGAGACCCAGTACTTC. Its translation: CSARDLSGSSRETQYF.

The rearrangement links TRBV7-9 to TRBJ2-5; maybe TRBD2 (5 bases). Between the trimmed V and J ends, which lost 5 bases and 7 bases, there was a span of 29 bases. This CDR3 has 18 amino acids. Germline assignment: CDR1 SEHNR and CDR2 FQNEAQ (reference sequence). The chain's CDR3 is CASSPHRGRPISWGTQYF. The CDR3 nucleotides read TGTGCCAGCAGCCCCCATCGGGGAAGACCAATCTCTTGGGGGACCCAGTACTTC.

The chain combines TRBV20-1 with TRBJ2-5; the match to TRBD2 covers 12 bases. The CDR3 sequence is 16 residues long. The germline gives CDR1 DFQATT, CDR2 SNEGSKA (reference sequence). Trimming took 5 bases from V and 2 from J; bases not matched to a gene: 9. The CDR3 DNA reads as TGCAGTGCTGCCACCTGGACTAGCGGGGTGCAAGAGACCCAGTACTTC. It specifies CSAATWTSGVQETQYF.

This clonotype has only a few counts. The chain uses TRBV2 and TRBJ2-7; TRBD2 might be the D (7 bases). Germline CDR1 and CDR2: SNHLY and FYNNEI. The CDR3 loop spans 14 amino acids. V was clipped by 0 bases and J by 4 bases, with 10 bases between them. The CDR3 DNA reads TGTGCCAGCAGTGAAGCGGGGGGGCTTTACGAGCAGTACTTC. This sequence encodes CASSEAGGLYEQYF.

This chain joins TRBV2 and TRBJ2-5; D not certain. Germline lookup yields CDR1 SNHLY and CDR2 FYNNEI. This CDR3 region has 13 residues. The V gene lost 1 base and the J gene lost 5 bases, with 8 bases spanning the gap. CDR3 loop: CASSEEGWETQYF. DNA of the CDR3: TGTGCCAGCAGTGAAGAGGGTTGGGAGACCCAGTACTTC. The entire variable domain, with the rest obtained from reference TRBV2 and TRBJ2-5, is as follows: EPEVTQTPSHQVTQMGQEVILRCVPISNHLYFYWYRQILGQKVEFLVSFYNNEISEKSEIFDDQFSVERPDGSNFTLKIRSTKLEDSAMYFCASSEEGWETQYFGPGTRLLVL.

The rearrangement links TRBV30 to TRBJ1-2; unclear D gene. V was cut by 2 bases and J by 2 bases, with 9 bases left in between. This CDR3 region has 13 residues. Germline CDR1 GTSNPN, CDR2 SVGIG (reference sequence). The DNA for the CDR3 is TGTGCCTGGAGTCGGACCTCCAACTATGGCTACACCTTC. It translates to CAWSRTSNYGYTF.